A selection of T cell receptor beta chains follows, all from one sample in a study of blood T cells in healthy people across ages. TCRdb reprocessed the 5' RACE reads via MiXCR and lists one record per CDR3 protein. This sample has approximately 850,000 distinct CDR3 sequences; more than 40% occur once, and the top ten carry about 19%. The specimen was blood. These receptors were taken from a man between 60 and 70 years old in good health. The conserved cysteine and the conserved F or W are not part of the CDR3 here.

V	J	CDR3
TRBV10-3	TRBJ2-7	AISGQGFYEQY
TRBV13	TRBJ2-7	ASSLWGMGEQY
TRBV27	TRBJ1-2	ASRNPDGYT
TRBV25-1	TRBJ1-1	ASSHGYLAF
TRBV7-2	TRBJ1-5	ASSTGQGALYQPQH
TRBV6-1	TRBJ2-3	ASSGQGNTDTQY
TRBV4-3	TRBJ2-1	ASSQGYGGQYEQF
TRBV3-1	TRBJ2-3	ASSQDLGRYTQY
TRBV7-2	TRBJ2-3	ASSARTSTATQY
TRBV6-5	TRBJ1-1	ASRVQMNTEAF
TRBV5-4	.	ASSLAEVSEQY
TRBV5-1	TRBJ2-2	ASSLEGIGELF
TRBV20-1	TRBJ2-7	SARGQGIIYEQY
TRBV4-3	TRBJ2-1	ASSQAGQANNEQF
TRBV12-3/TRBV12-4	TRBJ2-6	ASTGPGQGMSGANVLT
TRBV13	TRBJ2-7	ASSLARQGSYEQY
TRBV11-3	TRBJ2-1	ASSSSAPTEQF